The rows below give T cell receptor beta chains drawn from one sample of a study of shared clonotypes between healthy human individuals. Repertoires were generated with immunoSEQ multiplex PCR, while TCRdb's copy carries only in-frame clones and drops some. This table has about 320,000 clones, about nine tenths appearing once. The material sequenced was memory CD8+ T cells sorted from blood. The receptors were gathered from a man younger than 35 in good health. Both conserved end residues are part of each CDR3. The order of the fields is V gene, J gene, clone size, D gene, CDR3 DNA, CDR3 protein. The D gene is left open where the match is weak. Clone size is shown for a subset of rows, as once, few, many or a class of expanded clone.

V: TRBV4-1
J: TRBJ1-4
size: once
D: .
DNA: TGCGCCAGCAGCCCGGACTGGGCAGATGAAAAACTGTTTTTT
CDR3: CASSPDWADEKLFF

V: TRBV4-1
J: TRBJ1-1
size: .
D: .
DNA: TGCGCCAGCAGCCCATTCGGGGGAGTCTCGACCACTGAAGCTTTCTTT
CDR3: CASSPFGGVSTTEAFF

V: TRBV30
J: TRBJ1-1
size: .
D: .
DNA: TGTGCCTGGACCCTATTAAGTGCGAACACTGAAGCTTTCTTT
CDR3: CAWTLLSANTEAFF

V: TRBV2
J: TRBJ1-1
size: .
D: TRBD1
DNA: TGTGCCAGCAGCTCGGACAGGGCGAACACTGAAGCTTTCTTT
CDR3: CASSSDRANTEAFF

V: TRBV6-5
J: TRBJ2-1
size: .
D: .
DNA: TGTGCCAGCAGTTGGACTACTTACAATGAGCAGTTCTTC
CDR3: CASSWTTYNEQFF

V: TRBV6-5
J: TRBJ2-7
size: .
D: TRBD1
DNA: TGTGCCAGCAGTTACACAGGGGCCGAGCAGTACTTC
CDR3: CASSYTGAEQYF

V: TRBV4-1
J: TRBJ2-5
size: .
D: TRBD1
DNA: TGCGCCAGCAGCCAAGATCCGACAGGGGGCTCGGAGACCCAGTACTTC
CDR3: CASSQDPTGGSETQYF

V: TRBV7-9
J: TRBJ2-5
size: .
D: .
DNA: TGTGCCAGCAGCCACTCCCCGACAGGCTACGACGAGACCCAGTACTTC
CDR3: CASSHSPTGYDETQYF

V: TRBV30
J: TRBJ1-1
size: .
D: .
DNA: TGTGCCTGGAGTCCCCAGGGCCCTGAAGCTTTCTTT
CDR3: CAWSPQGPEAFF

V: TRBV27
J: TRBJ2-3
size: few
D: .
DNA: TGTGCCAGCAGGACGTGGGGCTCTCGCACAGATACGCAGTATTTT
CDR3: CASRTWGSRTDTQYF

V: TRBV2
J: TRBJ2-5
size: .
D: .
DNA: TGTGCCAGCAGTGAAGATGGGGGTCGGGAGACCCAGTACTTC
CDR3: CASSEDGGRETQYF